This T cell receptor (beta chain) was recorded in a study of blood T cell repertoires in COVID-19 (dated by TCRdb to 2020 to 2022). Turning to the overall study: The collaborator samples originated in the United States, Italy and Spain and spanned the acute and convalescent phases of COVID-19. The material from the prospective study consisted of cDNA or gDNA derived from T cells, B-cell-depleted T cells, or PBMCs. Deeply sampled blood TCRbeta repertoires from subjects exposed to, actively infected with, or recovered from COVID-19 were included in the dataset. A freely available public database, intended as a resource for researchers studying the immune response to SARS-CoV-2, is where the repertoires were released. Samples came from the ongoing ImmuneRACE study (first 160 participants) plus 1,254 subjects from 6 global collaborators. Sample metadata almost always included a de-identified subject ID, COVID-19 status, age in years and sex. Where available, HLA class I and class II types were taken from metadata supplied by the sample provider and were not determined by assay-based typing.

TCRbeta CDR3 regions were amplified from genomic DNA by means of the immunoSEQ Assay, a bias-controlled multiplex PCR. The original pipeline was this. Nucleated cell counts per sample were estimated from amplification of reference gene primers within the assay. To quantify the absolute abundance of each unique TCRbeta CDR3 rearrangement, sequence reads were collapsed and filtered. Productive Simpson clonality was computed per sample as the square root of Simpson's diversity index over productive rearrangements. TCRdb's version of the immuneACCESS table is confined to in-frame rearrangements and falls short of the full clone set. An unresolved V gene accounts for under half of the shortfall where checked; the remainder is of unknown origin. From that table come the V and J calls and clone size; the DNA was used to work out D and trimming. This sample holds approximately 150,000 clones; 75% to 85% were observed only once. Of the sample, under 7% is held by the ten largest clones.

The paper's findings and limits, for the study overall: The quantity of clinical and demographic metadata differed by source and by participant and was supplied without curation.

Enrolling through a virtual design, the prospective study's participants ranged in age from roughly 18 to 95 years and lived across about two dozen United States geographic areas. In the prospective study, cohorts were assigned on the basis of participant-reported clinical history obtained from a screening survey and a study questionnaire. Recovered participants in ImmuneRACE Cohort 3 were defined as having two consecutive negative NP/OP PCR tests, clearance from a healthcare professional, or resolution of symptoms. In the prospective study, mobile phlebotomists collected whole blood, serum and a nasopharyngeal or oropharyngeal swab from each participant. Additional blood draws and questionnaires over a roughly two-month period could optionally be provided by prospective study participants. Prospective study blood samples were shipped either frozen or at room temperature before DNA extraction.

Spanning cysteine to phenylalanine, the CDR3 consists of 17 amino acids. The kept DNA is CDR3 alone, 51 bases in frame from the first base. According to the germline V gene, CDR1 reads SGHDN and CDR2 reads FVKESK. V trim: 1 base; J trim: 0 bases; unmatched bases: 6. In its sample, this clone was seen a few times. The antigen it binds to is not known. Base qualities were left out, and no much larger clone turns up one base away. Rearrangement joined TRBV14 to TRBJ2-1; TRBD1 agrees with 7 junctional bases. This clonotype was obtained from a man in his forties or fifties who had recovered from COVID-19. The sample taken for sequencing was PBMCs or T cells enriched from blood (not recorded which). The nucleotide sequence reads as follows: TGTGCCAGCAGCCAAGGGGACAGACCTACCTCCTACAATGAGCAGTTCTTC. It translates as CASSQGDRPTSYNEQFF. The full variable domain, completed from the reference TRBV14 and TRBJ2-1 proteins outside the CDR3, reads EAGVTQFPSHSVIEKGQTVTLRCDPISGHDNLYWYRRVMGKEIKFLLHFVKESKQDESGMPNNRFLAERTGGTYSTLKVQPAELEDSGVYFCASSQGDRPTSYNEQFFGPGTRLTVL.